The 29 T cell receptor beta chains listed next were all sequenced from one sample in a study of cytomegalovirus exposure and HLA in healthy donors. Primers included in the PCR were 60 Vbeta and 13 Jbeta primers. Assay used: immunoSEQ multiplex PCR; TCRdb lists only in-frame clones, some missing. This table holds about 140,000 clones, around three quarters found once. What was sequenced was PBMCs. The source of these receptors is a man aged 18 to 29 in good health and CMV-seronegative.

In this sample, this clone turned up a few times. This sequence joins TRBV2 and TRBJ2-1; 7 nucleotides line up with TRBD2. Germline assignment: CDR1 SNHLY and CDR2 FYNNEI. This CDR3 is 15 amino acids long. J lost 10 bases, V lost 1 base, and 10 bases had no gene match. CDR3 DNA: TGTGCCAGCAGTGAAGGCGGGGGAGGGTACAGGGAGCAGTTCTTC. This gives the protein CASSEGGGGYREQFF.

The chain has TRBV5-1 and TRBJ2-3; a weak D match, TRBD1 (6 bases). Germline V CDR1 and CDR2: SGHRS, YFSETQ. With 4 bases removed from V and 0 bases from J, the gap between germline ends came to 15 bases. The CDR3 length is 16 residues. CDR3 loop: CASSGDTSTSTDTQYF. The CDR3 nucleotides read TGCGCCAGCAGCGGGGACACTTCAACTAGCACAGATACGCAGTATTTT. Supplemented by reference TRBV5-1 and TRBJ2-3, the full variable domain reads KAGVTQTPRYLIKTRGQQVTLSCSPISGHRSVSWYQQTPGQGLQFLFEYFSETQRNKGNFPGRFSGRQFSNSRSEMNVSTLELGDSALYLCASSGDTSTSTDTQYFGPGTRLTVL.

The rearrangement uses TRBV6-6 and TRBJ1-1; 8 nucleotides align to TRBD1. The CDR3 length is 14 residues. The V gene's germline CDR1 is MNHNY and CDR2 SVGAGI (reference sequence). V shed 4 bases and J 5 bases; nucleotides not matched to a gene: 6. CDR3: CASSSDRGLTEAFF. The CDR3 DNA reads as TGTGCCAGCAGTTCAGACAGGGGTTTGACTGAAGCTTTCTTT.

The chain combines TRBV27 with TRBJ2-7; weak D call: TRBD2 (5 bases). Germline-derived CDR1 and CDR2 are MNHEY and SMNVEV (reference sequence). V gave up 8 bases and J gave up 1 base, with 15 bases separating them. This CDR3 has 14 residues. In nucleotides, the CDR3 is TGTGCCAGCTCCACCGAAAGGGAGTCCTACGAGCAGTACTTC. As protein: CASSTERESYEQYF.

This chain uses TRBV4-1 with TRBJ1-6; D call uncertain. From germline, CDR1 is MGHRA and CDR2 YSYEKL. This CDR3 region has 15 residues. V was clipped by 4 bases and J by 10 bases, with 17 bases between them. CDR3 protein: CASSLTGPEGSPLHF. In DNA, the CDR3 is TGCGCCAGCAGCCTCACTGGGCCTGAGGGATCACCCCTCCACTTT.

The rearrangement links TRBV13 to TRBJ2-1, with 7 nucleotides matching TRBD2. CDR1 and CDR2 from the germline V gene are PRHDT and FYEKMQ (reference sequence). There are 12 residues in the CDR3. After removal of 5 bases from V and 12 bases from J, the junction contained 7 bases not matched to a gene. The CDR3 sequence: CASSLRGGGQFF. CDR3 DNA: TGTGCCAGCAGCCTACGGGGCGGGGGGCAGTTCTTC. The full variable domain, its missing parts supplied by reference TRBV13 and TRBJ2-1, is AAGVIQSPRHLIKEKRETATLKCYPIPRHDTVYWYQQGPGQDPQFLISFYEKMQSDKGSIPDRFSAQQFSDYHSELNMSSLELGDSALYFCASSLRGGGQFFGPGTRLTVL.

This clone was found once. This chain connects TRBV27 to TRBJ1-4, with D possibly matching TRBD1 (5 bases). Germline V gene lookup returns CDR1 MNHEY and CDR2 SMNVEV (reference sequence). V was clipped by 4 bases and J by 8 bases, with 17 bases between them. The CDR3 has 15 residues. CDR3 in DNA: TGTGCCAGCAGTTCTAAGGGGTCTCGCGAGGAAAAACTGTTTTTT. It translates to CASSSKGSREEKLFF.

In its sample, this clone was seen a few times. This sequence joins TRBV5-6 and TRBJ1-2; D is perhaps TRBD1 (5 bases). The CDR3 totals 14 residues. Trimming left V 1 base short and J 0 bases short, with 7 bases between. The germline V gene has CDR1 SGHDT and CDR2 YYEEEE. Here the CDR3 reads CASSLTGANYGYTF. The DNA of the CDR3 is TGTGCCAGCAGCTTGACAGGTGCTAACTATGGCTACACCTTC.

The gene calls are TRBV4-1 and TRBJ2-3; tentatively, D is TRBD2 (5 bases). The CDR3 loop spans 17 amino acids. Trimming removed 0 bases from V and 2 bases from J, with 15 bases in between. Germline CDR1 is MGHRA and CDR2 is YSYEKL. This chain's CDR3 is CASSQERSERITDTQYF. CDR3 in DNA: TGCGCCAGCAGCCAAGAACGTTCGGAGCGGATCACAGATACGCAGTATTTT.

This clone was seen only a few times. CDR3 nucleotide sequence: TGTGCCAGCAGTGATACAGGGCTTCCTAATGAAAAACTGTTTTTT. Translation gives CASSDTGLPNEKLFF. This chain connects TRBV2 to TRBJ1-4, with D perhaps TRBD1 (6 bases). The CDR3 covers 15 residues. The V gene's germline CDR1 is SNHLY and CDR2 FYNNEI. Trimming shortened V by 3 bases and J by 3 bases, and 11 bases separated the two germline ends.

V and J are TRBV7-9 and TRBJ2-3; D perhaps matches TRBD2 (5 bases). Germline V gene sequence: CDR1 SEHNR, CDR2 FQNEAQ (reference sequence). CDR3 length: 14 amino acids. Trimming pared 6 bases from V and 6 bases from J, leaving 16 bases between. Here the CDR3 DNA reads TGTGCCAGCAGTTACGTGGCGCTAGCCGATACGCAGTATTTT. This translates into CASSYVALADTQYF.

In its sample, this clone was seen once. The CDR3 sequence is CASRATGTGAYEQYF. DNA for the CDR3: TGCGCCAGCAGAGCTACCGGGACAGGGGCCTACGAGCAGTACTTC. The chain uses TRBV5-1 and TRBJ2-7, with 10 bases matching TRBD1. V lost 5 bases to trimming and J lost 2 bases; unmatched junction nucleotides: 7. Germline V gives CDR1 SGHRS, CDR2 YFSETQ. The CDR3 contains 15 residues.

In nucleotides, the CDR3 is TGTGCCAGCAGCTTTGTTATCCTCCGGGTAAGGAACACTGAAGCTTTCTTT. Translation gives CASSFVILRVRNTEAFF. J is TRBJ1-1 and V is TRBV7-2; unclear D gene. From germline, CDR1 is SGHTA and CDR2 FQGNSA. CDR3 length equals 17 residues. Trimming took 3 bases from V and 1 from J, leaving 18 bases between them.

This chain uses TRBV7-9 with TRBJ2-7, with 7 bases identical to TRBD2. The J segment lost 7 bases and the V segment lost 3 bases, leaving 9 bases of the junction unmatched. Germline loops: CDR1 SEHNR, CDR2 FQNEAQ (reference sequence). The CDR3 loop spans 14 amino acids. CDR3 sequence: CASSLARLAGEQYF. The CDR3 nucleotides are TGTGCCAGCAGCTTGGCTAGACTAGCCGGGGAGCAGTACTTC.

The V call is TRBV5-1, the J call TRBJ2-3; 8 positions match TRBD1. V was pared by 2 bases and J by 5 bases, with 4 bases of the junction left unmatched. The CDR3 consists of 14 residues. The germline V gene encodes CDR1 SGHRS and CDR2 YFSETQ. The CDR3 DNA sequence: TGCGCCAGCAGCTTAGGACAGGGCTTAGATACGCAGTATTTT. Residues: CASSLGQGLDTQYF.

This chain joins TRBV30 and TRBJ1-1; D is unclear. The CDR3 sequence is 13 residues long. CDR1 GTSNPN and CDR2 SVGIG come from the germline V gene (reference sequence). The V gene lost 0 bases and the J gene lost 1 base, with 6 bases spanning the gap. CDR3 bases: TGTGCCTGGAGTGTAATGGCGAACACTGAAGCTTTCTTT. Its protein is CAWSVMANTEAFF.

The chain has TRBV7-2 and TRBJ1-1, with D uncertain. From germline, CDR1 is SGHTA and CDR2 FQGNSA. The CDR3 covers 14 residues. The V end was cut by 2 bases, the J end by 6 bases, with 13 bases between. The CDR3 DNA sequence: TGTGCCAGCAGCTTAACGTCCTTCGGGGCTGAAGCTTTCTTT. Translating it yields CASSLTSFGAEAFF.

The gene calls are TRBV9 and TRBJ2-3; 10 bases agree with TRBD1. Trimming cost V 4 bases and J 2 bases; bases outside gene matches: 7. CDR1 is SGDLS and CDR2 is YYNGEE in the germline V gene. This CDR3 is 16 amino acids long. CDR3 bases: TGTGCCAGCAGCAAGACCGGGACAGGGGCCACAGATACGCAGTATTTT. Translation: CASSKTGTGATDTQYF.

The V and J genes are TRBV4-1 and TRBJ1-2; 7 bases line up with TRBD1. The germline V gene has CDR1 MGHRA and CDR2 YSYEKL. The V gene end was trimmed by 0 bases and the J gene end by 6 bases; junction bases not matched to a gene: 7. CDR3 length equals 15 residues. The CDR3 DNA sequence: TGCGCCAGCAGCCAAGATCGGCAAGGGGGCCATGGCTACACCTTC. Translated, it gives CASSQDRQGGHGYTF.

This clone was seen only a few times. The genes are TRBV5-6 and TRBJ1-4; D perhaps matches TRBD1 (6 bases). The V gene's germline CDR1 is SGHDT and CDR2 YYEEEE. The CDR3 is 12 amino acids. Trimming removed 0 bases at V and 10 bases at J, with 7 bases between. In DNA form, the CDR3 reads TGTGCCAGCAGCTTGGAGACAGGAAAACTGTTTTTT. It translates to CASSLETGKLFF.

The CDR3 DNA is TGTGCCAGCAGTGACGCCGGGGGTCGGGGGAACACCGGGGAGCTGTTTTTT. Translated: CASSDAGGRGNTGELFF. The V call is TRBV2, the J call TRBJ2-2; possible D gene TRBD2, 6 bases. The CDR3 runs 17 residues. Germline V gene sequence: CDR1 SNHLY, CDR2 FYNNEI. Trimming took off 3 bases at V and 1 base at J, with 15 bases between the two ends.

J is TRBJ2-4 and V is TRBV18, with 7 nucleotides matching TRBD1. V dropped 3 bases and J dropped 6; count of bases not matched to a gene: 5. The CDR3 is 14 amino acids. The germline V gene encodes CDR1 KGHSH and CDR2 LQKENI. The CDR3 bases are TGTGCCAGCTCACCGGGGACAGATGCAAACATTCAGTACTTC. Protein product: CASSPGTDANIQYF.

As DNA, the CDR3 is TGTGCCAGCAGGGGGCAGGGGAACACAGATACGCAGTATTTT. Protein: CASRGQGNTDTQYF. This rearrangement joins TRBV7-9 to TRBJ2-3, with D tentatively TRBD1 (6 bases). Trimming took 6 bases from V and 2 from J, leaving 12 bases between them. CDR1 and CDR2 (germline): SEHNR, FQNEAQ (reference sequence). This CDR3 is 14 amino acids long.

The V and J genes are TRBV5-6 and TRBJ2-5, with TRBD1 identical over 7 bases. The V segment lost 1 base and the J segment 2 bases; nucleotides outside the gene matches: 5. Germline-derived CDR1 and CDR2 are SGHDT and YYEEEE. This CDR3 has 15 amino acids. The CDR3 nucleotides are TGTGCCAGCAGCTTGCCGGGGACAGATCAAGAGACCCAGTACTTC. It yields the protein CASSLPGTDQETQYF.

The V call is TRBV30, the J call TRBJ1-1; D is unclear. This CDR3 region has 13 residues. CDR1 GTSNPN and CDR2 SVGIG come from the germline V gene (reference sequence). The CDR3 is CGLWRIGYTEAFF. The CDR3 bases are TGTGGCTTGTGGAGGATCGGGTACACTGAAGCTTTCTTT.

This clone has at least ten counts. CDR3 in DNA: TGTGCCAGCAGTGAAGTTGGAGGGAGGCGGGCTGGGGCCAACGTCCTGACTTTC. Residues: CASSEVGGRRAGANVLTF. The chain links TRBV6-1 to TRBJ2-6, with D perhaps TRBD2 (6 bases). The length of the CDR3 is 18 residues. Germline CDR1 MNHNS, CDR2 SASEGT. Trimming removed 1 base at V and 2 bases at J, with 15 bases between.

For the CDR3, the DNA is TGTGCCTGGAGTGTTGCGGGGGGACGGTACGAGCAGTACTTC. Its protein product is CAWSVAGGRYEQYF. The V gene is TRBV30, the J gene TRBJ2-7, with TRBD2 matching over 8 bases. Germline V gene sequence: CDR1 GTSNPN, CDR2 SVGIG (reference sequence). This CDR3 has 14 residues. After removal of 0 bases from V and 4 bases from J, the junction contained 5 bases not matched to a gene.

This clone was detected only a few times. The V call is TRBV7-2, the J call TRBJ1-4; D is perhaps TRBD1 (5 bases). The CDR3 sequence is 11 residues long. The germline V gene encodes CDR1 SGHTA and CDR2 FQGNSA. V was shortened by 0 bases and J by 13 bases, with 6 bases between the two germline ends. CDR3 residues: CASSLAGALFF. For the CDR3, the DNA is TGTGCCAGCAGCTTAGCAGGGGCACTGTTTTTT.

The J gene is TRBJ1-5, the V gene TRBV27; a weak D match, TRBD1 (6 bases). Trimming stripped 5 bases from V and 11 bases from J, with 19 bases between. CDR1 and CDR2 from the germline V gene are MNHEY and SMNVEV (reference sequence). This CDR3 is built from 14 residues. The CDR3 sequence: CASSPQDSSVSQHF. CDR3 nucleotides: TGTGCCAGCAGTCCCCAGGACAGTTCAGTGTCCCAGCATTTT.